This entry lists 13 T cell receptor beta chains sequenced from one sample in a study of cytomegalovirus exposure and HLA in healthy donors. With 60 Vbeta and 13 Jbeta primers, the PCR was carried out. Data came from immunoSEQ multiplex PCR; TCRdb stores just in-frame clones and leaves some out. The sample lists 100,000 to 150,000 clones; approximately 74% were seen once. Sequencing was carried out using PBMCs. The receptors were sampled from a male donor in good health and CMV-seronegative.

The chain links TRBV19 to TRBJ2-7; the match to TRBD2 covers 7 bases. V dropped 3 bases and J dropped 3; count of bases not matched to a gene: 2. The CDR3 has 13 residues. Germline lookup yields CDR1 LNHDA and CDR2 SQIVND (reference sequence). Here the CDR3 reads CASSITGGYEQYF. DNA for the CDR3: TGTGCCAGTAGTATTACGGGGGGCTACGAGCAGTACTTC.

This clone has only one observation. V usage is TRBV7-2 and J usage is TRBJ2-7; TRBD1 matches 11 bases. Germline-derived CDR1 and CDR2 are SGHTA and FQGNSA. This CDR3 comprises 16 residues. Trimming removed 5 bases from V and 3 bases from J; junction bases left unmatched: 9. CDR3 nucleotides: TGTGCCAGCAGCAGGCAGGCTGGGACAGGGGGCTACGAGCAGTACTTC. It is translated as CASSRQAGTGGYEQYF.

The J gene is TRBJ2-7, the V gene TRBV28; 9 nucleotides agree with TRBD2. This CDR3 comprises 15 residues. V shed 5 bases, J shed 6 bases, and the junction held 11 bases outside the gene matches. Germline V CDR1 and CDR2: MDHEN, SYDVKM. CDR3 protein: CASSLESGRHSEQYF. Here the CDR3 DNA reads TGTGCCAGCAGTCTCGAAAGCGGGAGGCACTCCGAGCAGTACTTC. The variable domain in full, completed from reference TRBV28 and TRBJ2-7, reads DVKVTQSSRYLVKRTGEKVFLECVQDMDHENMFWYRQDPGLGLRLIYFSYDVKMKEKGDIPEGYSVSREKKERFSLILESASTNQTSMYLCASSLESGRHSEQYFGPGTRLTVT.

The chain couples TRBV6-1 to TRBJ2-7; no definite D call. The CDR3 has 14 residues. Germline CDR1 and CDR2: MNHNS and SASEGT. With 4 bases removed from V and 1 base from J, the gap between germline ends came to 11 bases. In DNA, the CDR3 is TGTGCCAGCAGTGTCAGTCGGGTATCCTACGAGCAGTACTTC. Its protein is CASSVSRVSYEQYF.

V and J are TRBV2 and TRBJ1-2; no definite D call. This CDR3 has 15 amino acids. The V gene lost 4 bases and the J gene lost 4 bases, with 16 bases spanning the gap. Germline CDR1 is SNHLY and CDR2 is FYNNEI. The CDR3 DNA reads as TGTGCCAGCAGTGCCTTTCGATCCCCCGGCTATGGCTACACCTTC. Residues: CASSAFRSPGYGYTF.

This sequence joins TRBV19 and TRBJ1-5; maybe TRBD1 (5 bases). V was pared by 7 bases and J by 5 bases, with 15 bases between. The CDR3 covers 14 residues. The germline V gene has CDR1 LNHDA and CDR2 SQIVND (reference sequence). CDR3 amino acids: CASTSVGVHQPQHF. CDR3 nucleotide sequence: TGTGCCAGTACCTCCGTAGGGGTCCATCAGCCCCAGCATTTT. The variable domain in full, with the rest retrieved from reference TRBV19 and TRBJ1-5, is DGGITQSPKYLFRKEGQNVTLSCEQNLNHDAMYWYRQDPGQGLRLIYYSQIVNDFQKGDIAEGYSVSREKKESFPLTVTSAQKNPTAFYLCASTSVGVHQPQHFGDGTRLSIL.

This clone was detected a few times. The chain has TRBV11-3 and TRBJ1-1, with a weak D call TRBD1 (6 bases). The V and J ends lost 5 bases and 3 bases respectively, with 10 bases between them. This CDR3 is built from 13 residues. CDR1 and CDR2 from the germline V gene are SGHNT and YENEEA. The CDR3 DNA reads TGTGCCAGCAGCCGGGACACCTACACTGAAGCTTTCTTT. It encodes CASSRDTYTEAFF.

The rearrangement links TRBV5-6 to TRBJ2-1, with 8 nucleotides matching TRBD2. The V and J ends lost 0 bases and 6 bases, in that order; junction bases with no gene match: 5. This CDR3 has 15 residues. Germline assignment: CDR1 SGHDT and CDR2 YYEEEE. CDR3 bases: TGTGCCAGCAGCTTGGCGATGGGACTAGGCAATGAGCAGTTCTTC. Amino acid sequence: CASSLAMGLGNEQFF.

This chain links TRBV28 with TRBJ2-2; 10 positions match TRBD1. The J segment lost 0 bases and the V segment lost 9 bases, leaving 4 bases of the junction unmatched. Germline V gene sequence: CDR1 MDHEN, CDR2 SYDVKM. This CDR3 has 15 amino acids. In DNA form, the CDR3 reads TGTGCCAGTGGACAGGGGGTAACGAACACCGGGGAGCTGTTTTTT. This encodes CASGQGVTNTGELFF.

The gene calls are TRBV4-2 and TRBJ2-7; weak D call: TRBD2 (7 bases). Per germline, CDR1 LGHNA and CDR2 YNFKEQ. This CDR3 is built from 15 residues. The ends were cut back, 4 bases at V and 0 bases at J, with 13 bases in the middle. The CDR3 is CASSPGGASSYEQYF. In nucleotides, the CDR3 is TGTGCCAGCAGCCCTGGGGGGGCAAGCTCCTACGAGCAGTACTTC.

The chain combines TRBV9 with TRBJ2-2, with 13 bases that match TRBD2. Trimming took 7 bases from V and 0 from J; bases not matched to a gene: 3. The CDR3 length is 16 residues. The germline CDR1 and CDR2 sequences are SGDLS and YYNGEE. CDR3 sequence: CASGTSGAANTGELFF. CDR3 nucleotide sequence: TGTGCCAGCGGGACTAGCGGGGCAGCGAACACCGGGGAGCTGTTTTTT.

This chain connects TRBV28 to TRBJ2-3; a possible D gene is TRBD1 (5 bases). The V gene lost 6 bases and the J gene lost 0 bases, with 16 bases spanning the gap. Germline assignment: CDR1 MDHEN and CDR2 SYDVKM. This CDR3 contains 16 residues. The CDR3 sequence is CASSPLLPGSTDTQYF. The CDR3 DNA reads TGTGCCAGCAGCCCTCTCCTCCCAGGGAGCACAGATACGCAGTATTTT.

This clone was counted a few times. V is TRBV4-3 and J is TRBJ2-7; 11 positions agree with TRBD2. CDR1 LGHNA and CDR2 YSLEER come from the germline V gene. After removal of 0 bases from V and 4 bases from J, the junction contained 8 bases not matched to a gene. CDR3 length: 17 residues. This chain's CDR3 is CASSQDLSGRASYEQYF. The CDR3 nucleotides read TGCGCCAGCAGCCAAGATCTTAGCGGGAGGGCCTCTTACGAGCAGTACTTC.